These 7 T cell receptor beta chains were all obtained from the same sample, sequenced in a study of identical twins. MiXCR was run by TCRdb on the 5' RACE reads, yielding one entry per CDR3 protein. The data hold 570,000 or so distinct CDR3 sequences, with roughly 9.9% observed a single time. This sample also belongs to another study, concerning yellow fever vaccine responses in identical twins.

Material for sequencing was PBMCs. Receptor source: a woman between 18 and 30 years old in good health.

This chain uses TRBV29-1 with TRBJ2-7; 11 positions match TRBD2. CDR1 SQVTM and CDR2 ANQGSEA come from the germline V gene. After removal of 4 bases from V and 4 bases from J, the junction contained 0 bases not matched to a gene. The CDR3 has 12 amino acids. The CDR3 DNA is TGCAGCGTTGTAGCGGGAGGGTACGAGCAGTACTTC. Residues: CSVVAGGYEQYF.

V gene TRBV5-1 combines with J gene TRBJ2-7; 9 bases map to TRBD1. CDR1 and CDR2 from the germline V gene are SGHRS and YFSETQ. V lost 4 bases to trimming and J lost 4 bases; unmatched junction nucleotides: 6. The CDR3 runs 14 residues. CDR3: CASSDPGQGYEQYF. CDR3 DNA sequence: TGCGCCAGCAGCGACCCGGGACAGGGATACGAGCAGTACTTC.

The CDR3 sequence is CASSLRGPGQGGEQYF. For the CDR3, the DNA is TGTGCCAGCAGCTTAAGAGGTCCGGGACAGGGGGGCGAGCAGTACTTC. This chain joins TRBV5-5 and TRBJ2-7; 11 nucleotides line up with TRBD1. The germline gives CDR1 SGHKS, CDR2 YYEKEE (reference sequence). CDR3 length: 16 amino acids. The J segment lost 6 bases and the V segment lost 2 bases, leaving 10 bases of the junction unmatched.

The V call is TRBV19, the J call TRBJ2-1; TRBD2 matches at 8 bases. V lost 7 bases, J lost 0 bases, and 5 bases stayed unmatched. CDR1 is LNHDA, CDR2 SQIVND, per germline (reference sequence). The CDR3 totals 15 residues. The CDR3 loop is CASIGSGSSYNEQFF. CDR3 coding DNA: TGTGCCAGTATCGGCAGCGGGAGCTCCTACAATGAGCAGTTCTTC.

This clonotype has only a few counts. The chain links TRBV25-1 to TRBJ2-5; the D gene is possibly TRBD1 (6 bases). CDR1 and CDR2 (germline): MGHDK, SYGVNS. V shed 2 bases and J shed 2 bases, with 12 bases lying between them. The CDR3 is 15 residues long. The CDR3 region is CASSEQGIGQETQYF. The CDR3 nucleotides are TGTGCCAGCAGTGAACAGGGGATCGGGCAAGAGACCCAGTACTTC.

This clonotype appeared many times. The chain carries TRBV10-3 and TRBJ2-5; D gene uncertain. The CDR3 totals 14 residues. The V end was cut by 4 bases, the J end by 2 bases, with 11 bases between. CDR1 and CDR2 from the germline V gene are ENHRY and SYGVKD. This CDR3 is CAISGMTGQETQYF. The CDR3, as DNA: TGTGCCATCAGTGGAATGACCGGGCAAGAGACCCAGTACTTC.

V is TRBV12-3 or TRBV12-4 and J is TRBJ2-3; 7 bases agree with TRBD2. V dropped 7 bases and J dropped 4; count of bases not matched to a gene: 11. This CDR3 contains 15 residues. The CDR3 DNA reads as TGTGCCAGCACCGCTCCGGGAGGAGCGGCAGATACGCAGTATTTT. Translation gives CASTAPGGAADTQYF.